Each of the 18 T cell receptor beta chains below was sequenced from the same sample in a study of T-cell reconstitution after alpha-beta-depleted transplantation in children. Construction of the TCRbeta library involved unique molecular identifiers. One entry per CDR3 protein results from TCRdb running MiXCR on the PCR reads. The table has some 250,000 distinct CDR3 sequences, about 12% seen once. The input for sequencing was PBMCs from the stem cell graft donor, taken from the stem cell graft. The receptors here all came from a human donor who donated a stem cell graft to a child with acute lymphoblastic leukemia.

This clonotype was seen many times. The chain is built from TRBV27 and TRBJ2-5; D gene unclear. The length of the CDR3 is 14 residues. CDR1 and CDR2 from the germline V gene are MNHEY and SMNVEV (reference sequence). Trimming left V 3 bases short and J 5 bases short, with 13 bases between. The CDR3 bases are TGTGCCAGCAGTTTCGGCCCGTGGTCGGAGACCCAGTACTTC. It encodes CASSFGPWSETQYF.

This chain joins TRBV9 and TRBJ2-7; D uncertain. In germline, CDR1 is SGDLS, CDR2 YYNGEE. The CDR3 has 12 residues. Trimming stripped 3 bases from V and 5 bases from J, with 9 bases between. CDR3 DNA: TGTGCCAGCAGCGGCCCGCAGCACGAGCAGTACTTC. Encoded protein: CASSGPQHEQYF.

This clonotype appeared many times. This chain uses TRBV20-1 with TRBJ2-1; no clear D. Germline-derived CDR1 and CDR2 are DFQATT and SNEGSKA (reference sequence). Trimming removed 3 bases at V and 6 bases at J, with 9 bases between. The CDR3 covers 12 residues. CDR3 loop: CSARGSSNEQFF. In nucleotides, the CDR3 is TGCAGTGCTAGGGGCAGTAGCAATGAGCAGTTCTTC.

With respect to this clonotype: A much larger clone lies a single base off, so this may be a read error. V usage is TRBV7-2 and J usage is TRBJ2-4; perhaps TRBD2 as D (6 bases). The CDR3 consists of 14 residues. Germline V gene sequence: CDR1 SGHTA, CDR2 FQGNSA. DNA for the CDR3: TGTGCCAGCAGCCTGACACGGGAGAAAAACATGCAGTACTTC. Amino acids: CASSLTREKNMQYF.

This clonotype showed up many times. The rearrangement links TRBV10-3 to TRBJ2-2, with D perhaps matching TRBD2 (6 bases). Germline loops: CDR1 ENHRY, CDR2 SYGVKD. The CDR3 loop spans 15 amino acids. The germline V and J ends were trimmed by 10 bases and 3 bases, with 18 bases remaining between them. The CDR3 DNA reads as TGTGCCACCAGGGACTTGGTTCGGGACACCGGGGAGCTGTTTTTT. This translates into CATRDLVRDTGELFF.

This clonotype was observed at least ten times. The V gene is TRBV25-1, the J gene TRBJ2-3; D unresolved. The CDR3 has 12 residues. Germline CDR1 reads MGHDK; CDR2 reads SYGVNS. Trimming removed 1 base at V and 6 bases at J, with 5 bases between. In DNA, the CDR3 is TGTGCCAGCAGTGAATTTGCGGATACGCAGTATTTT. As protein: CASSEFADTQYF.

The chain couples TRBV10-3 to TRBJ2-7, with 9 bases identical to TRBD2. V lost 3 bases and J lost 2; bases outside the gene matches: 2. The germline gives CDR1 ENHRY, CDR2 SYGVKD. This CDR3 has 14 residues. This chain's CDR3 is CAISELAGTYEQYF. As DNA, the CDR3 is TGTGCCATCAGTGAACTAGCGGGTACCTACGAGCAGTACTTC.

The J gene is TRBJ2-6, the V gene TRBV6-2 or TRBV6-3; 7 bases line up with TRBD1. The V gene's germline CDR1 is MNHEY and CDR2 SVGEGT. The trim removed 8 bases at V and 0 bases at J, leaving 10 bases unmatched. The CDR3 spans 17 residues. CDR3 residues: CASAQGLIYSGANVLTF. The CDR3 nucleotides are TGTGCCAGCGCACAGGGGCTGATTTACTCTGGGGCCAACGTCCTGACTTTC.

This clonotype was counted ten times or more. The rearrangement links TRBV28 to TRBJ1-2; 8 bases agree with TRBD1. The CDR3 runs 13 residues. J gave up 4 bases and V 5 bases, and 3 bases lay outside the gene matches. The germline CDR1 and CDR2 sequences are MDHEN and SYDVKM. CDR3 in DNA: TGTGCCAGCAGTCCAGGGGGCGGCTATGGCTACACCTTC. Its protein product is CASSPGGGYGYTF.

At least ten counts were recorded for this clonotype. The genes are TRBV27 and TRBJ1-3; D uncertain. The CDR3 spans 15 residues. The V gene lost 5 bases and the J gene lost 0 bases, with 11 bases spanning the gap. Germline V lookup: CDR1 MNHEY, CDR2 SMNVEV (reference sequence). CDR3 nucleotide sequence: TGTGCCAGCAGTCCATTGTCGGGCTCTGGAAACACCATATATTTT. This sequence encodes CASSPLSGSGNTIYF.

The rearrangement links TRBV9 to TRBJ1-1; 9 nucleotides line up with TRBD1. Germline CDR1 and CDR2: SGDLS and YYNGEE. This CDR3 has 14 residues. V lost 4 bases and J lost 5; bases outside the gene matches: 6. CDR3 DNA: TGTGCCAGCAGCACAGGGGGCGTAGGAACTGAAGCTTTCTTT. It encodes CASSTGGVGTEAFF.

V is TRBV27 and J is TRBJ2-7, with D tentatively TRBD1 or TRBD2 (5 bases each). Trimming took off 7 bases at V and 3 bases at J, with 22 bases between the two ends. CDR3 size: 16 residues. The germline CDR1 and CDR2 sequences are MNHEY and SMNVEV (reference sequence). The CDR3 DNA reads as TGTGCCAGCAAACCCCTACCGGGGACGTCTGTCTACGAGCAGTACTTC. This gives the protein CASKPLPGTSVYEQYF.

This clonotype came up many times. The rearrangement links TRBV20-1 to TRBJ2-3; D is perhaps TRBD2 (5 bases). The V gene's germline CDR1 is DFQATT and CDR2 SNEGSKA (reference sequence). Between the trimmed V and J ends, which lost 5 bases and 7 bases, there was a span of 19 bases. CDR3 length: 14 amino acids. The CDR3 protein is CSAQAGLKLHTQYF. The CDR3 bases are TGCAGTGCTCAGGCGGGTTTGAAGCTTCATACGCAGTATTTT.

The chain has TRBV6-2 or TRBV6-3 and TRBJ2-7; TRBD1 agrees at 9 bases. Germline lookup yields CDR1 MNHEY and CDR2 SVGEGT. This CDR3 is 15 amino acids long. V lost 6 bases, J lost 6 bases, and 12 bases stayed unmatched. The CDR3: CASSVPGTGRSEQYF. The CDR3 bases are TGTGCCAGCAGCGTTCCCGGGACAGGGCGAAGCGAGCAGTACTTC.

This clonotype was seen ten or more times. The V call is TRBV12-3 or TRBV12-4, the J call TRBJ2-1; TRBD2 agrees at 10 bases. V dropped 6 bases and J dropped 2; count of bases not matched to a gene: 4. The CDR3 sequence is 15 residues long. The CDR3 nucleotides are TGTGCCAGCAGCCATCTAGCGGGAGCCTACAATGAGCAGTTCTTC. Translation: CASSHLAGAYNEQFF.

This clonotype was seen many times. The gene calls are TRBV12-3 or TRBV12-4 and TRBJ1-4; D is possibly TRBD1 (6 bases). The V and J ends lost 2 bases and 3 bases respectively, with 10 bases between them. The length of the CDR3 is 15 residues. The CDR3 nucleotides are TGTGCCAGCAGTTTACAGGGGCGGGCTAATGAAAAACTGTTTTTT. Amino acids: CASSLQGRANEKLFF.

The sample holds many counts of this clonotype. V and J are TRBV29-1 and TRBJ2-2; D not certain. The CDR3 consists of 15 residues. Germline CDR1 is SQVTM and CDR2 is ANQGSEA. V was shortened by 6 bases and J by 2 bases, with 16 bases between the two germline ends. Written as DNA, the CDR3 is TGCAGCGTGGGTACGCTCCTGTCTAACACCGGGGAGCTGTTTTTT. As protein: CSVGTLLSNTGELFF.

At least ten counts were recorded for this clonotype. The V and J genes are TRBV7-2 and TRBJ2-3, with D possibly being TRBD2 (5 bases). CDR3 length equals 15 residues. Trimming stripped 1 base from V and 1 base from J, with 9 bases between. Germline lookup yields CDR1 SGHTA and CDR2 FQGNSA. The CDR3 is CASSLVGVRTDTQYF. The CDR3 coding sequence is TGTGCCAGCAGCTTAGTCGGGGTGCGCACAGATACGCAGTATTTT.